A selection of T cell receptor beta chains follows, all from one sample in a study of shared clonotypes between healthy human individuals. The table came from immunoSEQ multiplex PCR; TCRdb's copy has only in-frame clones and leaves some out. The sample gives roughly 2.5 million clones, more than 80% of which show up once; roughly 0.13% is in the top ten. Sequencing used naive CD4+ T cells sorted from blood. The origin of the receptors is a man aged 18 to 35 in good health. Each CDR3 is given with its conserved first and last residue. The D gene is left open where the match is weak. Rows give clone size only sometimes, using once, few, many, or a class for an expanded clone.

V gene: TRBV4-2; J gene: TRBJ2-7; D gene: TRBD1; clone size: .; CDR3 length: 15; CDR3 DNA: TGTGCCAGCAGCCAAGAACGGGACAGTTTCTACGAGCAGTACTTC; CDR3 protein: CASSQERDSFYEQYF
V gene: TRBV14; J gene: TRBJ1-5; D gene: .; clone size: .; CDR3 length: 11; CDR3 DNA: TGTGCCAGCATTGAGAATCAGCCCCAGCATTTT; CDR3 protein: CASIENQPQHF
V gene: TRBV30; J gene: TRBJ1-2; D gene: .; clone size: few; CDR3 length: 11; CDR3 DNA: TGTGCCTGGAGTGGAGGCTCCGGCTACACCTTC; CDR3 protein: CAWSGGSGYTF
V gene: TRBV12-5; J gene: TRBJ1-2; D gene: TRBD1; clone size: few; CDR3 length: 13; CDR3 DNA: TGTGCTAGTGGTCTAGGACAGGGTACTGGCTACACCTTC; CDR3 protein: CASGLGQGTGYTF
V gene: TRBV18; J gene: TRBJ2-2; D gene: .; clone size: .; CDR3 length: 16; CDR3 DNA: TGTGCCAGCTCACCTTCGGCGTTCCCGAACACCGGGGAGCTGTTTTTT; CDR3 protein: CASSPSAFPNTGELFF
V gene: TRBV12-5; J gene: TRBJ2-7; D gene: .; clone size: .; CDR3 length: 15; CDR3 DNA: TGTGCTAGTGGTTTTATAGAGGGGATTGGGTACGAGCAGTACTTC; CDR3 protein: CASGFIEGIGYEQYF
V gene: TRBV12-5; J gene: TRBJ2-1; D gene: TRBD2; clone size: .; CDR3 length: 17; CDR3 DNA: TGTGCTAGTGGTTCCGGTTGGCGGGAGCGGATTGGAAATGAGCAGTTCTTC; CDR3 protein: CASGSGWRERIGNEQFF
V gene: TRBV11-2; J gene: TRBJ2-5; D gene: .; clone size: once; CDR3 length: 14; CDR3 DNA: TGTGCCAGCAGCCGCCGCAGGGTGGCGGAGACCCAGTACTTC; CDR3 protein: CASSRRRVAETQYF
V gene: TRBV7-2; J gene: TRBJ1-1; D gene: .; clone size: .; CDR3 length: 13; CDR3 DNA: TGTGCCAGCAGCCCTCAGGTGAACACTGAAGCTTTCTTT; CDR3 protein: CASSPQVNTEAFF
V gene: TRBV7-2; J gene: TRBJ1-2; D gene: TRBD1; clone size: .; CDR3 length: 15; CDR3 DNA: TGTGCCAGCAGCTACCGGGACAGGGTTAACTATGGCTACACCTTC; CDR3 protein: CASSYRDRVNYGYTF
V gene: TRBV10-3; J gene: TRBJ2-7; D gene: .; clone size: once; CDR3 length: 12; CDR3 DNA: TGTGCCATCAAGCCGCTGGGTGGGGAGCAGTACTTC; CDR3 protein: CAIKPLGGEQYF
V gene: TRBV7-9; J gene: TRBJ1-1; D gene: .; clone size: .; CDR3 length: 14; CDR3 DNA: TGTGCCAGCAGGTTGCGACAGCAGAACACTGAAGCTTTCTTT; CDR3 protein: CASRLRQQNTEAFF
V gene: TRBV5-1; J gene: TRBJ1-5; D gene: .; clone size: .; CDR3 length: 15; CDR3 DNA: TGCGCCAGCAGCTTGCAAGGGGAAAGCAATCAGCCCCAGCATTTT; CDR3 protein: CASSLQGESNQPQHF
V gene: TRBV19; J gene: TRBJ2-1; D gene: TRBD2; clone size: .; CDR3 length: 13; CDR3 DNA: TGTGCCAGTGGGGGAACTAGCGTTGGTGAGCAGTTCTTC; CDR3 protein: CASGGTSVGEQFF
V gene: TRBV6-5; J gene: TRBJ1-1; D gene: .; clone size: .; CDR3 length: 14; CDR3 DNA: TGTGCCAGCAGTTACTCCGGGGGAGAGACTGAAGCTTTCTTT; CDR3 protein: CASSYSGGETEAFF
V gene: TRBV5-6; J gene: TRBJ2-7; D gene: .; clone size: once; CDR3 length: 12; CDR3 DNA: TGTGCCAGCAGCTTGGCCCCCAGGGAGGTCCACTTC; CDR3 protein: CASSLAPREVHF
V gene: TRBV19; J gene: TRBJ1-5; D gene: TRBD1; clone size: once; CDR3 length: 16; CDR3 DNA: TGTGCCAGTAGTACCATCGGGACAGGAAATAATCAGCCCCAGCATTTT; CDR3 protein: CASSTIGTGNNQPQHF